The present TCR beta chain was sequenced within a study of identical twins' blood T cells. About the research overall: About six alpha and roughly six beta libraries together yielded 45 million or so reads. Notes on the study in general: Each donor's most abundant TCRbeta clonotypes shared more CDR3 sequences with her twin than unrelated donors. Shared environment remains a possible cause of twin similarity.

TCR cDNA libraries came from RNA via a modified published protocol. TCRdb independently ran MiXCR on the 5' RACE reads; one entry per CDR3 protein. The sample contains fewer than 450,000 distinct CDR3 sequences, around 30% of which appear only once. For this clonotype: Antigen unknown.

This TCR came from a woman aged 18 to 55 in good health. Sequenced material: PBMCs.

CDR3 in amino acids: CATSGSGTGGDEQFF. CDR3 sequence (DNA): TGTGCCACCAGTGGATCGGGGACAGGGGGCGATGAGCAGTTCTTC. This chain connects TRBV24-1 to TRBJ2-1; 12 bases line up with TRBD1. Germline-derived CDR1 and CDR2 are KGHDR and SFDVKD. V lost 5 bases, J lost 8 bases, and 6 bases stayed unmatched. CDR3 length equals 15 residues.